A single sample gave rise to the 21 T cell receptor beta chains below, sequenced in a study of T cell clusters in autoimmune cytopenias. TRB was amplified from about 270 ng of peripheral blood genomic DNA per sample. TRB was amplified by touch-down multiplex PCR, primer pools A and B combined. After re-calling the multiplex PCR reads, TCRdb lists one entry per CDR3 protein, DNA absent. Its listing shows over 10,000 distinct CDR3 sequences. The sample taken for sequencing was peripheral blood. The receptors stem from a human donor with an autoimmune cytopenia or autoimmune hepatitis (not recorded which).

V usage is TRBV6-5 and J usage is TRBJ2-7; TCRdb designates TRBD1, a call that cannot be tested without DNA. The CDR3 contains 14 residues. CDR1 and CDR2 from the germline V gene are MNHEY and SVGAGI. CDR3 protein: CASSTLERAYEQYF.

J is TRBJ2-2 and V is TRBV6-5. Germline lookup yields CDR1 MNHEY and CDR2 SVGAGI. This CDR3 is built from 16 residues. This CDR3 reads CASSYSNIVNTGELFF.

The rearrangement joins TRBV27 to TRBJ2-7; TCRdb selects TRBD2, and the lack of DNA leaves this call unchecked. The length of the CDR3 is 15 residues. Germline values: CDR1 MNHEY, CDR2 SMNVEV (reference sequence). The CDR3 spells CASSLGAGSSYEQYF.

The chain recombines TRBV30 with TRBJ2-5; TCRdb's D gene call, TRBD1, goes unchecked for lack of DNA. Germline-derived CDR1 and CDR2 are GTSNPN and SVGIG (reference sequence). This CDR3 comprises 15 residues. The CDR3 region is CAWRPIDRDMETQYF.

V is TRBV19 and J is TRBJ1-2. The CDR3 contains 11 residues. The germline V gene has CDR1 LNHDA and CDR2 SQIVND (reference sequence). The CDR3 sequence: CASQYLGGYTF.

CDR3 in amino acids: CASKGSGLAGGPHNEQFF. This chain connects TRBV19 to TRBJ2-1; TCRdb's D call of TRBD2 is untestable without DNA. The CDR3 is 18 amino acids. Per the germline V gene, CDR1 is LNHDA and CDR2 is SQIVND (reference sequence).

The V call is TRBV6-5, the J call TRBJ2-2; as DNA is missing, the TRBD2 call by TCRdb cannot be tested. Germline values: CDR1 MNHEY, CDR2 SVGAGI. This CDR3 has 19 amino acids. CDR3 amino acids: CASLEFSGTSGVGDGELFF.

This chain joins TRBV5-1 and TRBJ1-4; TCRdb's D gene call, TRBD1, goes unchecked for lack of DNA. CDR1 is SGHRS, CDR2 YFSETQ, per germline. The CDR3 consists of 16 residues. Here the CDR3 reads CASQLQGPATNEKLFF.

The chain has TRBV27 and TRBJ1-2. Germline V gene data show CDR1 as MNHEY and CDR2 as SMNVEV (reference sequence). There are 13 residues in the CDR3. The CDR3 region is CASSPGDDYGYTF.

This clonotype is labeled medium-sized based on frequency. The gene calls are TRBV19 and TRBJ2-4; TCRdb selects TRBD1, and the lack of DNA leaves this call unchecked. Germline CDR1 reads LNHDA; CDR2 reads SQIVND (reference sequence). The length of the CDR3 is 14 residues. The CDR3 sequence: CASSRQAAGGFQYF.

The genes are TRBV18 and TRBJ2-3; TCRdb designates TRBD1, a call that cannot be tested without DNA. Germline V CDR1 and CDR2: KGHSH, LQKENI. There are 14 residues in the CDR3. The CDR3 loop is CASSPTEITDTQYF.

In terms of frequency, this clonotype is medium-sized. The V and J genes are TRBV11-1 and TRBJ2-7; the TRBD1 assignment by TCRdb is unverifiable without DNA. The CDR3 runs 13 residues. Germline CDR1 and CDR2: SGHAT and FQDESV (reference sequence). CDR3 residues: CASSLGQSYEQYF. Drawing the rest from reference TRBV11-1 and TRBJ2-7, the complete variable domain is EAEVAQSPRYKITEKSQAVAFWCDPISGHATLYWYRQILGQGPELLVQFQDESVVDDSQLPKDRFSAERLKGVDSTLKIQPAELGDSAMYLCASSLGQSYEQYFGPGTRLTVT.

The rearrangement uses TRBV15 and TRBJ2-1; TCRdb's assignment of TRBD2 cannot be checked, as there is no DNA. CDR3 length: 15 residues. CDR1 is LNHNV, CDR2 YYDKDF, per germline (reference sequence). CDR3 in amino acids: CATSRDSGYYNEQFF.

The chain links TRBV19 to TRBJ2-3. The germline CDR1 and CDR2 sequences are LNHDA and SQIVND (reference sequence). CDR3 length: 13 residues. CDR3 in amino acids: CASSAISTDTQYF. Based on the CDR3 plus reference TRBV19 and TRBJ2-3, the full variable domain is DGGITQSPKYLFRKEGQNVTLSCEQNLNHDAMYWYRQDPGQGLRLIYYSQIVNDFQKGDIAEGYSVSREKKESFPLTVTSAQKNPTAFYLCASSAISTDTQYFGPGTRLTVL.

V is TRBV5-5 and J is TRBJ1-2; the TCRdb call, TRBD1, lacks DNA for checking. The CDR3 contains 13 residues. CDR1 is SGHKS and CDR2 is YYEKEE in the germline V gene (reference sequence). CDR3 loop: CASSMGQYYGYTF.

V usage is TRBV4-3 and J usage is TRBJ2-1; TCRdb reports TRBD2, a call that lacks DNA to check it against. Germline CDR1 LGHNA, CDR2 YSLEER. CDR3 length: 17 amino acids. CDR3 sequence: CASSQAMGVAGVDEQFF.

This rearrangement joins TRBV18 to TRBJ2-3; TCRdb's D call of TRBD2 is untestable without DNA. Per the germline V gene, CDR1 is KGHSH and CDR2 is LQKENI. The CDR3 totals 17 residues. CDR3 sequence reads: CASSPPSRGGSADTQYF. Supplemented by reference TRBV18 and TRBJ2-3, the full variable domain reads NAGVMQNPRHLVRRRGQEARLRCSPMKGHSHVYWYRQLPEEGLKFMVYLQKENIIDESGMPKERFSAEFPKEGPSILRIQQVVRGDSAAYFCASSPPSRGGSADTQYFGPGTRLTVL.

The V gene is TRBV30, the J gene TRBJ1-6; TCRdb calls TRBD1, which cannot be checked without DNA. The CDR3 has 13 amino acids. The germline gives CDR1 GTSNPN, CDR2 SVGIG (reference sequence). CDR3: CAWRDSNNSPLHF.

The J gene is TRBJ2-1, the V gene TRBV20-1; TCRdb's D call, TRBD1, is unchecked because there is no DNA. Germline V gene lookup returns CDR1 DFQATT and CDR2 SNEGSKA (reference sequence). This CDR3 has 13 amino acids. The chain's CDR3 is CSAPTQGDNEQFF.

The chain joins TRBV5-4 to TRBJ2-6; TCRdb lists TRBD1, though no DNA is available to test this call. This CDR3 is 16 amino acids long. The V gene's germline CDR1 is SGHNT and CDR2 YYREEE (reference sequence). The CDR3 here is CASSYPGGAGANVLTF.

The chain couples TRBV6-2 or TRBV6-3 to TRBJ1-2; the D call of TRBD1 rests on TCRdb alone, since no DNA is present to check it. The CDR3 sequence is 12 residues long. Looked up from germline, CDR1 is MNHEY and CDR2 is SVGEGT. CDR3 sequence: CASRKGGYGYTF.